Sequencing of this T cell receptor (beta chain) was carried out in a study of identical twins. Overall study findings and caveats: There was more out-of-frame TCR alpha sharing in monozygotic twins than models estimated.

Of note for this clonotype: What it binds is not known.

This CDR3 has 15 amino acids. V trimming: 4 bases; J trimming: 4 bases; junction bases outside the gene matches: 8. Germline CDR1 reads SGHVS; CDR2 reads FNYEAQ. From the 5' RACE reads, TCRdb called clonotypes with MiXCR, one entry per CDR3 protein. Altogether some 230,000 distinct CDR3 sequences are present, roughly 7.1% being singletons, with the ten largest covering about 14%. The sample was also linked to a second study, of T cells expressing NK-cell markers. That report notes: The authors derived TCR beta repertoires from sorted CD3+CD56+NKG2C+, CD3+CD56+NKG2C- and CD3+CD56-NKG2C+ T cells.

The sample taken for sequencing was CD8+ T cells sorted from blood. The receptor was derived from a young woman in good health. The chain couples TRBV7-6 to TRBJ2-7; 9 bases are a match to TRBD1. In DNA, the CDR3 is TGTGCCAGCAGCTCCGGGACAGGGAACTTGTACGAGCAGTACTTC. Protein sequence: CASSSGTGNLYEQYF.